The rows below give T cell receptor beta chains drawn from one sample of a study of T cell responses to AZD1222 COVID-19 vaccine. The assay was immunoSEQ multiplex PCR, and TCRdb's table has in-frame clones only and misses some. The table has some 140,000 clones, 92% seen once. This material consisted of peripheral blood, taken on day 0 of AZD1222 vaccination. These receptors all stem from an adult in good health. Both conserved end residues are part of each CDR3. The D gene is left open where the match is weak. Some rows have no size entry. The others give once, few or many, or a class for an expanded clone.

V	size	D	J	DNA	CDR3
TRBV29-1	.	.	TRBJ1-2	TGCAGCGATCAGGGTTCTTATGGCTACACCTTC	CSDQGSYGYTF
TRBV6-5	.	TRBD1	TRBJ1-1	TGTGCCAGCAGTAGGGACAGGGGGAAGGATACTGAAGCTTTCTTT	CASSRDRGKDTEAFF
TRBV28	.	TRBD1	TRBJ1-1	TGTGCCGCCCGGACAGGGAGGACGAACACTGAAGCTTTCTTT	CAARTGRTNTEAFF
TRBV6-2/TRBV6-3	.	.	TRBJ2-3	TGTGCCAGCAGCCCTGGACTGCAAAGCACAGATACGCAGTATTTT	CASSPGLQSTDTQYF
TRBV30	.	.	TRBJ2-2	TGTGCCTGGAGTCGGAGGGCCCTCACCGGGGAGCTGTTTTTT	CAWSRRALTGELFF
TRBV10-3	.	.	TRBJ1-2	TGTGCCATCAGTGCTTCGATGACTAACTATGGCTACACCTTC	CAISASMTNYGYTF
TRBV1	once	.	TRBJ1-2	TGCACCAGCAGCCCGACAACTCGGGAGCTCGGGGGCTACACCTTC	CTSSPTTRELGGYTF
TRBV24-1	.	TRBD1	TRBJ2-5	TGTGCCACCAGTGACCCGGGACAGGGAAAAGAGACCCAGTACTTC	CATSDPGQGKETQYF
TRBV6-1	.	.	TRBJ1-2	TGTGCCAGCAGTGAAGTTTCTGGGACCTATGGCTACACCTTC	CASSEVSGTYGYTF
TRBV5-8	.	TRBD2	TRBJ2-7	TGTGCCAGCAGCTTGGCCGAGGTAGCGGGCCTCTACGAGCAGTACTTC	CASSLAEVAGLYEQYF
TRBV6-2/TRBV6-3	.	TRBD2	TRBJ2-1	TGTGCCAGCAGTTACTTCTCCAGCGGGAGGGCCTCCAATGAGCAGTTCTTC	CASSYFSSGRASNEQFF